This T cell receptor beta chain was recorded in a study of identical twins. Donors were all healthy Caucasians. In regard to this clonotype: The target antigen is unknown.

In germline, CDR1 is KGHDR, CDR2 SFDVKD. CDR3 size: 18 residues. V lost 1 base, J lost 9 bases, and 26 bases lay in between. Findings and caveats of the study: Alpha sequences that were out-of-frame and twin-shared showed an excess of low generation probability.

MiXCR, run by TCRdb on the 5' RACE reads, gives a single entry per CDR3 protein. The repertoire holds 1.5 million to 2 million distinct CDR3 sequences, with around 29% as singletons. Sequenced material: cord blood. This receptor was identified in a newborn girl in good health. The chain employs TRBV24-1 and TRBJ1-1; possibly TRBD1 for D (6 bases). The CDR3 spells CATSDLGPLWTAHVKAFF. As DNA, the CDR3 is TGTGCCACCAGTGATTTAGGGCCCTTGTGGACAGCCCACGTCAAAGCTTTCTTT.